The 23 T cell receptor beta chains given below trace back to one sample, sequenced in a study of blood T cell repertoires in COVID-19. TCRdb keeps only in-frame clones here, not all; method: immunoSEQ multiplex PCR. The sample holds 63,000 or so clones; about 85% are singletons and the top ten take 3.9%. The sample was peripheral blood. Receptors originate from a man in his 70s with active COVID-19.

This chain connects TRBV25-1 to TRBJ2-7, with 7 bases lining up with TRBD1. This CDR3 spans 16 amino acids. CDR1 and CDR2 (germline): MGHDK, SYGVNS. V trimming: 3 bases; J trimming: 2 bases; junction bases outside the gene matches: 10. Written as DNA, the CDR3 is TGTGCCAGCAGTGAGGTCCGAGACAGGGACGCCTACGAGCAGTACTTC. This sequence encodes CASSEVRDRDAYEQYF.

The rearrangement links TRBV2 to TRBJ2-1, with D perhaps TRBD2 (5 bases). Germline V gene lookup returns CDR1 SNHLY and CDR2 FYNNEI. V was pared by 3 bases and J by 8 bases, with 11 bases between. The CDR3 extends over 13 amino acids. CDR3: CASSDGGSDEQFF. CDR3 in DNA: TGTGCCAGCAGTGATGGTGGGAGCGATGAGCAGTTCTTC.

The chain has TRBV7-6 and TRBJ2-7, with D tentatively TRBD2 (5 bases). The germline V gene encodes CDR1 SGHVS and CDR2 FNYEAQ. V was pared by 3 bases and J by 0 bases, with 12 bases between. The CDR3 has 15 residues. The CDR3 loop is CASSFEGAPSYEQYF. The CDR3 DNA follows: TGTGCCAGCAGCTTTGAGGGAGCGCCCTCCTACGAGCAGTACTTC.

The CDR3 DNA reads TGTGCCATCAGTGAGTGGAGGGGTCTGCCTCCCAGTGGGCAGTTCTTC. It encodes CAISEWRGLPPSGQFF. This sequence joins TRBV10-3 and TRBJ2-1; maybe TRBD2 (6 bases). CDR1 is ENHRY and CDR2 is SYGVKD in the germline V gene. V lost 1 base, J lost 12 bases, and 22 bases lay in between. The CDR3 covers 16 residues.

The chain recombines TRBV14 with TRBJ2-7; 8 positions agree with TRBD1. Germline-derived CDR1 and CDR2 are SGHDN and FVKESK. The CDR3 loop spans 16 amino acids. V lost 4 bases to trimming and J lost 6 bases; unmatched junction nucleotides: 14. The CDR3 reads CASSRAGSGGEGEQYF. The CDR3, as DNA: TGTGCCAGCAGCCGCGCCGGTTCAGGGGGCGAAGGCGAGCAGTACTTC.

The rearrangement uses TRBV18 and TRBJ1-5, with D perhaps TRBD1 (6 bases). V lost 2 bases to trimming and J lost 3 bases, with 11 bases between them. CDR3 length: 15 amino acids. The germline V gene has CDR1 KGHSH and CDR2 LQKENI. The CDR3 sequence is CASSPGGTTNQPQHF. The CDR3 nucleotides read TGTGCCAGCTCACCAGGGGGCACTACCAATCAGCCCCAGCATTTT.

This clone was seen once. The chain combines TRBV3-1 (or the pseudogene TRBV3-2) with TRBJ2-3; 12 positions match TRBD2. The CDR3 has 15 residues. The V gene end was trimmed by 3 bases and the J gene end by 11 bases; junction bases not matched to a gene: 9. Per the germline V gene, CDR1 is LGHDT and CDR2 is YNNKEL (reference sequence). The CDR3 nucleotides are TGTGCCAGCAGCCACCGGACTAGCGGGGCCCCGTGGCAGTATTTT. Protein: CASSHRTSGAPWQYF.

The chain joins TRBV19 to TRBJ2-7; 11 bases agree with TRBD2. The length of the CDR3 is 18 residues. V lost 2 bases, J lost 4 bases, and 13 bases stayed unmatched. Germline values: CDR1 LNHDA, CDR2 SQIVND (reference sequence). Here the CDR3 reads CASSITVGGASGRYEQYF. CDR3 nucleotide sequence: TGTGCCAGTAGTATAACGGTCGGGGGGGCTAGCGGGAGGTACGAGCAGTACTTC.

The chain is built from TRBV19 and TRBJ2-3; TRBD2 matches at 8 bases. Germline V CDR1 and CDR2: LNHDA, SQIVND (reference sequence). The CDR3 contains 14 residues. Trimming cost V 5 bases and J 3 bases; bases outside gene matches: 4. CDR3 DNA sequence: TGTGCCAGTAGTCCAGGGACTAGTACAGATACGCAGTATTTT. It is translated as CASSPGTSTDTQYF.

This clone has only one observation. The chain links TRBV27 to TRBJ2-5; 7 nucleotides align to TRBD1. The CDR3 has 11 residues. Trimming removed 7 bases from V and 5 bases from J; junction bases left unmatched: 1. CDR1 and CDR2 (germline): MNHEY, SMNVEV (reference sequence). The CDR3 protein is CASTQGETQYF. The CDR3 coding sequence is TGTGCCAGCACACAGGGGGAGACCCAGTACTTC.

This sequence joins TRBV24-1 and TRBJ2-1; 7 bases line up with TRBD2. The germline gives CDR1 KGHDR, CDR2 SFDVKD. With V trimmed by 5 bases and J by 8 bases, 17 bases remained unmatched. CDR3 size: 17 residues. CDR3 in amino acids: CATSGRFGTPAGDEQFF. CDR3 DNA: TGTGCCACCAGTGGGAGGTTTGGGACCCCCGCGGGGGATGAGCAGTTCTTC.

CDR3 DNA sequence: TGTGCCAGCAGCTTCAGTGGGGAGGGACCCTACGAGCAGTACTTC. Translating it yields CASSFSGEGPYEQYF. The chain joins TRBV7-2 to TRBJ2-7, with 7 bases aligning to TRBD2. Germline loops: CDR1 SGHTA, CDR2 FQGNSA. J was trimmed by 2 bases and V by 3 bases; bases with no gene match: 7. CDR3 length: 15 amino acids.

V is TRBV19 and J is TRBJ2-7; D might be TRBD1 (7 bases). Germline CDR1 reads LNHDA; CDR2 reads SQIVND (reference sequence). V lost 5 bases and J 0 bases, leaving 14 bases between the germline ends. The CDR3 contains 15 residues. CDR3 coding DNA: TGTGCCAGTAGTTTTGCGGGACAGTCCTCCTACGAGCAGTACTTC. Translated: CASSFAGQSSYEQYF.

V gene TRBV19 combines with J gene TRBJ1-1; D possibly corresponds to TRBD1 (5 bases). The CDR3 covers 14 residues. Germline CDR1 LNHDA, CDR2 SQIVND (reference sequence). Trimming cost V 7 bases and J 1 base, with 13 bases left between them. CDR3 coding DNA: TGTGCCAGTAACTACAGGACGGCGAACACTGAAGCTTTCTTT. The encoded protein is CASNYRTANTEAFF.

This clone was seen a single time. V gene TRBV7-3 combines with J gene TRBJ2-3; 9 bases line up with TRBD2. CDR1 and CDR2 (germline): SGHTA, FQGTGA. J gave up 4 bases and V 2 bases, and 4 bases lay outside the gene matches. This CDR3 comprises 15 residues. DNA of the CDR3: TGTGCCAGCAGCTTAGGCGGGAGGGGGGCAGATACGCAGTATTTT. Translated: CASSLGGRGADTQYF.

V gene TRBV9 combines with J gene TRBJ2-3; a weak D match, TRBD2 (5 bases). The CDR3 totals 15 residues. V lost 0 bases, J lost 4 bases, and 12 bases lay in between. Germline V gene lookup returns CDR1 SGDLS and CDR2 YYNGEE. The CDR3 DNA is TGTGCCAGCAGCGTAGGAGGAGTGAGGGCAGATACGCAGTATTTT. Protein: CASSVGGVRADTQYF.

The chain uses TRBV28 and TRBJ2-3, with a possible D match to TRBD2 (7 bases). The CDR3 sequence is 13 residues long. V was pared by 4 bases and J by 6 bases, with 11 bases between. Per germline, CDR1 MDHEN and CDR2 SYDVKM. CDR3 in DNA: TGTGCCAGCAGTTCTCGGGGGGCCGATACGCAGTATTTT. Amino acids: CASSSRGADTQYF.

The J gene is TRBJ1-5, the V gene TRBV7-8, with D unclear. Trimming cost V 7 bases and J 4 bases, with 17 bases left between them. The CDR3 loop spans 15 amino acids. Germline-derived CDR1 and CDR2 are SGHVS and FQNEAQ. CDR3 nucleotide sequence: TGTGCCAGCACCCGGGAGAGGGTGGGGAATCAGCCCCAGCATTTT. This gives the protein CASTRERVGNQPQHF.

This rearrangement joins TRBV7-2 to TRBJ2-7; D gene uncertain. V lost 4 bases to trimming and J lost 2 bases, with 9 bases between them. Germline values: CDR1 SGHTA, CDR2 FQGNSA. The length of the CDR3 is 13 residues. This chain's CDR3 is CASSSGGPYEQYF. CDR3 coding DNA: TGTGCCAGCAGCTCTGGCGGCCCCTACGAGCAGTACTTC.

V is TRBV6-5 and J is TRBJ1-1, with TRBD1 matching over 8 bases. The ends lost 0 bases at V and 5 bases at J; junction bases unmatched: 5. This CDR3 comprises 15 residues. Germline loops: CDR1 MNHEY, CDR2 SVGAGI. CDR3 amino acids: CASSYSNQGATEAFF. CDR3 bases: TGTGCCAGCAGTTACTCGAATCAGGGGGCGACTGAAGCTTTCTTT.

J is TRBJ1-1 and V is TRBV5-4; D remains unclear. The V gene's germline CDR1 is SGHNT and CDR2 YYREEE (reference sequence). This CDR3 has 14 amino acids. V lost 0 bases and J 7 bases, leaving 13 bases between the germline ends. The CDR3 coding sequence is TGTGCCAGCAGCTTGGGGAGTCTAGAGGGTGAAGCTTTCTTT. This codes for CASSLGSLEGEAFF.

This clone is a singleton in its sample. This chain joins TRBV7-9 and TRBJ2-3; D perhaps matches TRBD2 (6 bases). This CDR3 region has 13 residues. Germline CDR1 and CDR2: SEHNR and FQNEAQ (reference sequence). Trimming removed 0 bases from V and 9 bases from J, with 10 bases in between. CDR3 nucleotide sequence: TGTGCCAGCAGCTTAGCGGGGAGGCCCACGCAGTATTTT. Its translation: CASSLAGRPTQYF.

The chain has TRBV7-2 and TRBJ1-5, with D unclear. The length of the CDR3 is 15 residues. The germline V gene encodes CDR1 SGHTA and CDR2 FQGNSA. Trimming stripped 5 bases from V and 3 bases from J, with 14 bases between. CDR3 nucleotide sequence: TGTGCCAGCAGCCCTACCCGACACGCCAATCAGCCCCAGCATTTT. Amino acids: CASSPTRHANQPQHF.